This T cell receptor (beta chain) was observed in a study of T cells expressing NK-cell markers. Study conclusions and caveats: More than 5 donors showed dominant NKG2C+ clonotypes comprising roughly 1.0-7.0% of their CD8+ T cells.

TCRdb re-called the 5' RACE reads and catalogs CDR3 proteins one per entry, DNA excluded. This sample contains approximately 3,000 distinct CDR3 sequences. The CDR3 runs to 15 residues. The V gene's germline CDR1 is MGHRA and CDR2 YSYEKL. Turning to this clonotype: Its target is unknown.

The sample consisted of blood T cells: a sorted CD56 or NKG2C T cell subset, CD4+ or CD8+ T cells, or bulk PBMC T cells (not recorded which). This TCR was recovered from a man aged 18 to 70 in good health. This chain connects TRBV4-1 to TRBJ2-5; TCRdb calls TRBD1, which cannot be checked without DNA. CDR3 protein: CASSQDGGGRETQYF.